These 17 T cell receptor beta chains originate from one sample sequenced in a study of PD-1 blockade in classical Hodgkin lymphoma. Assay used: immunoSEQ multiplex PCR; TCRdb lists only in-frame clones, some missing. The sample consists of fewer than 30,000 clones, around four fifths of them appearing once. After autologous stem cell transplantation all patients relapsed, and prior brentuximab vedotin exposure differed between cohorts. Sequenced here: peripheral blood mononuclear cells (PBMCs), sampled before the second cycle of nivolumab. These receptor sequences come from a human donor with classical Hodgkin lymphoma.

The CDR3 DNA reads as TGTGCCAGCAGCGTAGACGCTAGTTCCTACAATGAGCAGTTCTTC. As protein: CASSVDASSYNEQFF. The chain couples TRBV9 to TRBJ2-1; no clear D. Germline CDR1 and CDR2: SGDLS and YYNGEE. The CDR3 spans 15 residues. Trimming cost V 0 bases and J 1 base, with 8 bases left between them. The variable domain in full, with the rest retrieved from reference TRBV9 and TRBJ2-1, is DSGVTQTPKHLITATGQRVTLRCSPRSGDLSVYWYQQSLDQGLQFLIQYYNGEERAKGNILERFSAQQFPDLHSELNLSSLELGDSALYFCASSVDASSYNEQFFGPGTRLTVL.

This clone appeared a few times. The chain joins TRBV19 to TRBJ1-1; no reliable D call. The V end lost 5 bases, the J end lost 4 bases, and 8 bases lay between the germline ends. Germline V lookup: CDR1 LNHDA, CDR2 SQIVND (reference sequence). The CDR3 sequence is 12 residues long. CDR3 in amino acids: CASSERSTEAFF. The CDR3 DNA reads TGTGCCAGTAGTGAGCGGAGCACTGAAGCTTTCTTT.

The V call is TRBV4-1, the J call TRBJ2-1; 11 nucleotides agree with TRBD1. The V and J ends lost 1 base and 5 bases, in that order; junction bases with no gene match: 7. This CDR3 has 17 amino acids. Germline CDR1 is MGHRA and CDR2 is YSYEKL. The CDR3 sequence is CASSQVWGGQGDNEQFF. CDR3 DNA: TGCGCCAGCAGCCAAGTGTGGGGGGGACAGGGGGACAATGAGCAGTTCTTC.

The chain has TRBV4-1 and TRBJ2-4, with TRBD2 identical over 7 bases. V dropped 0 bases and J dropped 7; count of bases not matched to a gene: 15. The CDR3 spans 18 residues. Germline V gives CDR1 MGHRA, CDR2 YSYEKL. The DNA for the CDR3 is TGCGCCAGCAGCCAAGAGGGGTCCGGGGGAGGGTCGTTGAACATTCAGTACTTC. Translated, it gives CASSQEGSGGGSLNIQYF.

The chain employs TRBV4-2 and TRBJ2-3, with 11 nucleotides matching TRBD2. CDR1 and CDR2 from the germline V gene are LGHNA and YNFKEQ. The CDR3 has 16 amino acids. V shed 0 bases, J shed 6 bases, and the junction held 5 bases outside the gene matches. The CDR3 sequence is CASSQDWLAGGDTQYF. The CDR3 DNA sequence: TGTGCCAGCAGCCAAGATTGGCTAGCGGGAGGTGATACGCAGTATTTT.

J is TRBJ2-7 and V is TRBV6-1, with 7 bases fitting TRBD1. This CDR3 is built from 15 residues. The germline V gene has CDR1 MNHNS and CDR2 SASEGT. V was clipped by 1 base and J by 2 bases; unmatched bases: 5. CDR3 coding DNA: TGTGCCAGCAGTGAAGGGTGGGACAGAGCCTACGAGCAGTACGTC. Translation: CASSEGWDRAYEQYV.

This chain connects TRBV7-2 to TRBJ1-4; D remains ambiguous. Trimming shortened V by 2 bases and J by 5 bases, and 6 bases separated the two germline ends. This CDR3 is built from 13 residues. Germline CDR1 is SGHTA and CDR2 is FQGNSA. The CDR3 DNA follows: TGTGCCAGCAGCTTATGGGAAAATGAAAAACTGTTTTTT. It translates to CASSLWENEKLFF.

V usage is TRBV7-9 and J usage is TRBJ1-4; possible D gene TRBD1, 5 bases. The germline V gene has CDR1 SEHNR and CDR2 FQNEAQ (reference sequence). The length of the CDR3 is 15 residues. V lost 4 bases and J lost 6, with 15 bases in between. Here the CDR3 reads CASSSQAGGDEKLFF. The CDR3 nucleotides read TGTGCCAGCAGCTCACAGGCTGGAGGCGATGAAAAACTGTTTTTT. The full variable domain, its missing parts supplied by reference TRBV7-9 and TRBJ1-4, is DTGVSQNPRHKITKRGQNVTFRCDPISEHNRLYWYRQTLGQGPEFLTYFQNEAQLEKSRLLSDRFSAERPKGSFSTLEIQRTEQGDSAMYLCASSSQAGGDEKLFFGSGTQLSVL.

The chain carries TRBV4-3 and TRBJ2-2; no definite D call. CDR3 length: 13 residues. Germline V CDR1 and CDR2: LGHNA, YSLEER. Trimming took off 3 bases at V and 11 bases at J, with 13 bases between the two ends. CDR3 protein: CASSQAWAQELFF. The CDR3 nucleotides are TGCGCCAGCAGCCAGGCCTGGGCACAAGAGCTGTTTTTT.

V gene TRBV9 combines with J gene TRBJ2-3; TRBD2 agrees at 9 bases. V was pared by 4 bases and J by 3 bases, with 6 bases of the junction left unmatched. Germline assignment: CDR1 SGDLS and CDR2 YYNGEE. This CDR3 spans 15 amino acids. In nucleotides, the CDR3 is TGTGCCAGCAGCCCACGGCGGGGGGGAACAGATACGCAGTATTTT. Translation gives CASSPRRGGTDTQYF. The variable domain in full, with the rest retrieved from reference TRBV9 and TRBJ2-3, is DSGVTQTPKHLITATGQRVTLRCSPRSGDLSVYWYQQSLDQGLQFLIQYYNGEERAKGNILERFSAQQFPDLHSELNLSSLELGDSALYFCASSPRRGGTDTQYFGPGTRLTVL.

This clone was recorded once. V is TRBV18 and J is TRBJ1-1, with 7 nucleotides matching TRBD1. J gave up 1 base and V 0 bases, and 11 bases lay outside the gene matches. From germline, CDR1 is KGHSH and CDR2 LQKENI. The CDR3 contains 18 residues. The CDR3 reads CASSPPNYRGQKNTEAFF. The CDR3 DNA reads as TGTGCCAGCTCACCACCTAATTACAGGGGCCAGAAGAACACTGAAGCTTTCTTT.

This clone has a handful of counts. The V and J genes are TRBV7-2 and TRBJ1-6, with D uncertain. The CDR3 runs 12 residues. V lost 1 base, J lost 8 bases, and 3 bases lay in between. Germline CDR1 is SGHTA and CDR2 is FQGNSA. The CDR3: CASSLVDSPLHF. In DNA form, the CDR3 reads TGTGCCAGCAGCTTAGTAGATTCACCCCTCCACTTT.

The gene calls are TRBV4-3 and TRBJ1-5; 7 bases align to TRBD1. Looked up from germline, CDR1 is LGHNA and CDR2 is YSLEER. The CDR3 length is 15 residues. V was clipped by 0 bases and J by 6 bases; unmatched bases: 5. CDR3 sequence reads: CASSQDRGVGQPQHF. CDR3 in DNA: TGCGCCAGCAGCCAAGACAGGGGGGTGGGTCAGCCCCAGCATTTT.

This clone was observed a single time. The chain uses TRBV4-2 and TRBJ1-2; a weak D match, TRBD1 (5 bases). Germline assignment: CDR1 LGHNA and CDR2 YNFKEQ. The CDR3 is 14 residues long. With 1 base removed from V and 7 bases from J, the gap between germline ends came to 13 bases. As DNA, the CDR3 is TGTGCCAGCAGCCAAGTCACAGACAGCCGTGGCTACACCTTC. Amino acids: CASSQVTDSRGYTF.

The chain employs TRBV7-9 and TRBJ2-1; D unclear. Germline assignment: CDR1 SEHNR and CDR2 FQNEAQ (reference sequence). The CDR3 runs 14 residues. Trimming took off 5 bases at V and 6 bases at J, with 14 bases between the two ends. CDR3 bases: TGTGCCAGCAGCGTCTCCAATACTCTCAATGAGCAGTTCTTC. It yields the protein CASSVSNTLNEQFF.

CDR3 nucleotides: TGTGCCAGCAGTGAACAGGCAATCACAGATACGCAGTATTTT. This translates into CASSEQAITDTQYF. The chain joins TRBV25-1 to TRBJ2-3; D unclear. V lost 2 bases to trimming and J lost 2 bases, with 8 bases between them. CDR1 and CDR2 (germline): MGHDK, SYGVNS. CDR3 length: 14 amino acids.

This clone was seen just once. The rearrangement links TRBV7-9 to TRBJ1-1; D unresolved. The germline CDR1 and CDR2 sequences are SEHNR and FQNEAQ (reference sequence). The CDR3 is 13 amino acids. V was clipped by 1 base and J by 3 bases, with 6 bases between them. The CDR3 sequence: CASSLGSYTEAFF. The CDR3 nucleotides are TGTGCCAGCAGCTTAGGGTCATACACTGAAGCTTTCTTT.